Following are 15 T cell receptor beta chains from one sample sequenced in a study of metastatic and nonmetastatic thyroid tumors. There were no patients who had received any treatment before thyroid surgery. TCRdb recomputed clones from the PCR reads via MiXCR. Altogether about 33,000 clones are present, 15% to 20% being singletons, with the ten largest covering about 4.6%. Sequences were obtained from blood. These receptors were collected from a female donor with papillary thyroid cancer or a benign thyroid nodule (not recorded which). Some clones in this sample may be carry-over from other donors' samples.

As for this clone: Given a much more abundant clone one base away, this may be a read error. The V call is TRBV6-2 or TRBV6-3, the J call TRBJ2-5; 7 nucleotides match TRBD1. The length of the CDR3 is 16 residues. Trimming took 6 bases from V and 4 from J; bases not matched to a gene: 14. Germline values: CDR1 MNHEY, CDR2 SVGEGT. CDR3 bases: TGTGCCAGCAGCCGCCCCGCGACAGGGATAGGAGAGACCCAGTACTTC. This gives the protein CASSRPATGIGETQYF.

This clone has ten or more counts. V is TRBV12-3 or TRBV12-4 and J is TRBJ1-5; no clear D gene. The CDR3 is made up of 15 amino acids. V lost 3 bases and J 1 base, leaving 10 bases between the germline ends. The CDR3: CASSFKGISNQPQHF. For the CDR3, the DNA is TGTGCCAGCAGTTTCAAAGGGATCAGCAATCAGCCCCAGCATTTT.

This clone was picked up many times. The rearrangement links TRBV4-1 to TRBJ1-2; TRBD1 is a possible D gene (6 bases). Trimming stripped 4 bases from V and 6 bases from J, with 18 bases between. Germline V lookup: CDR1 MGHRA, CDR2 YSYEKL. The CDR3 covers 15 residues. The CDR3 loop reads CASSRGDTNKNGYTF. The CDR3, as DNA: TGCGCCAGCAGCCGAGGGGACACAAATAAAAATGGCTACACCTTC.

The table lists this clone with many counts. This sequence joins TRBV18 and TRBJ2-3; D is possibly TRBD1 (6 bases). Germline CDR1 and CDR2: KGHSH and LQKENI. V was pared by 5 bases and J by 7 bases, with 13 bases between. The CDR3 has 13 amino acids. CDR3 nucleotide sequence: TGTGCCAGCTCAACCAGACAGGAGAATACGCAGTATTTT. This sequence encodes CASSTRQENTQYF.

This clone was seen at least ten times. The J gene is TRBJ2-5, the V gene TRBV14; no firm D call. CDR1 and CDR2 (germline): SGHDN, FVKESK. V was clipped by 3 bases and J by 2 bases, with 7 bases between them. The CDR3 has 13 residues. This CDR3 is CASSQNLQETQYF. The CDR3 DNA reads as TGTGCCAGCAGCCAGAACCTACAAGAGACCCAGTACTTC.

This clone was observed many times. CDR3 sequence: CASSPVVLNEKLFF. In nucleotides, the CDR3 is TGTGCCAGCAGCCCGGTGGTGCTTAATGAAAAACTGTTTTTT. The chain recombines TRBV5-5 with TRBJ1-4; D is ambiguous. The CDR3 spans 14 residues. Per germline, CDR1 SGHKS and CDR2 YYEKEE (reference sequence). Between the trimmed V and J ends, which lost 4 bases and 4 bases, there was a span of 11 bases.

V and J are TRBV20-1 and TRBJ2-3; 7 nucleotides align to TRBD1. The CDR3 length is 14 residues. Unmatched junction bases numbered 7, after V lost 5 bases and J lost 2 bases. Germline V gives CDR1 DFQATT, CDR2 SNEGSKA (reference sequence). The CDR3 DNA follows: TGCAGTGCTTGGGACAGTCGGCCCACAGATACGCAGTATTTT. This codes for CSAWDSRPTDTQYF.

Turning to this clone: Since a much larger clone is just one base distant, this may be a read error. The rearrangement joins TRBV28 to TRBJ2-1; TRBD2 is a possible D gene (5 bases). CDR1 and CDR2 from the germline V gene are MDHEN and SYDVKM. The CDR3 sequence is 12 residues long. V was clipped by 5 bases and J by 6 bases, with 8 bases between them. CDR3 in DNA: TGTGCCAGCAGTCGGACTTCCAATGAGCAGTTCTTC. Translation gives CASSRTSNEQFF.

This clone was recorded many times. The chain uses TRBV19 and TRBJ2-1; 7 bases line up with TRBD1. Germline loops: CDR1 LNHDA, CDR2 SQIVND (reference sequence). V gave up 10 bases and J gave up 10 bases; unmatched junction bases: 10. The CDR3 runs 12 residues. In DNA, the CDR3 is TGTGCCACCCAAGTCGGACAGGAAGAGCAGTTCTTC. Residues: CATQVGQEEQFF.

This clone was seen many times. CDR3 amino acids: CASSEGGGGETQYF. CDR3 DNA sequence: TGTGCCAGCAGTGAAGGAGGGGGGGGGGAGACCCAGTACTTC. This sequence joins TRBV6-1 and TRBJ2-5; possibly TRBD2 for D (7 bases). Germline CDR1 MNHNS, CDR2 SASEGT. This CDR3 region has 14 residues. The V and J ends lost 1 base and 5 bases respectively, with 11 bases between them.

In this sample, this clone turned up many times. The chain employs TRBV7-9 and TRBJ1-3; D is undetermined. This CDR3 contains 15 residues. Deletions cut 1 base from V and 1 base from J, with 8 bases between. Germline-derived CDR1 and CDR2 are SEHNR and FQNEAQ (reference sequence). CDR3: CASSLERQSGNTIYF. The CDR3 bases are TGTGCCAGCAGCTTAGAAAGGCAGTCTGGAAACACCATATATTTT.

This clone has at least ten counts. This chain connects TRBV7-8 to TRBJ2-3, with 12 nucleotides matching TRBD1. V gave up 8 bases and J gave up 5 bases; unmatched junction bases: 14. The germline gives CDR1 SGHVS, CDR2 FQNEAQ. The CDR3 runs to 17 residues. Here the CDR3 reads CASGGQGAAGEVDTQYF. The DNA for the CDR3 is TGTGCCAGCGGGGGACAGGGGGCGGCGGGAGAGGTAGATACGCAGTATTTT. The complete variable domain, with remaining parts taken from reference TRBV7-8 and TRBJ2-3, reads GAGVSQSPRYKVAKRGQDVALRCDPISGHVSLFWYQQALGQGPEFLTYFQNEAQLDKSGLPSDRFFAERPEGSVSTLKIQRTQQEDSAVYLCASGGQGAAGEVDTQYFGPGTRLTVL.

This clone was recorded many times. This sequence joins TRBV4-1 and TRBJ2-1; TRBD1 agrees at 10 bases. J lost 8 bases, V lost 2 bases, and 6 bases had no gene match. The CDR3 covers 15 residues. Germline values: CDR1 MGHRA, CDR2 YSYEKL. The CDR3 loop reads CASSQRTGGGDEQFF. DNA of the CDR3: TGCGCCAGCAGCCAACGGACAGGGGGTGGGGATGAGCAGTTCTTC.

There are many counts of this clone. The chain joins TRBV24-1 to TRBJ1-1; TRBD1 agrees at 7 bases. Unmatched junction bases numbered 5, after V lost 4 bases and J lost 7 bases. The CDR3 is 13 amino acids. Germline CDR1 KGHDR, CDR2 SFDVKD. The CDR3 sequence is CATSEGTASEAFF. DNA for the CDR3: TGTGCCACCAGTGAGGGGACAGCAAGTGAAGCTTTCTTT.

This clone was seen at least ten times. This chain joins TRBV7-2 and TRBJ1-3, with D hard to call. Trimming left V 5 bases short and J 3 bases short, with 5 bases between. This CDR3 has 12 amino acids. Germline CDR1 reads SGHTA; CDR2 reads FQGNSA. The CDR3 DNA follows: TGTGCCAGCAGCACTAATGGAAACACCATATATTTT. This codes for CASSTNGNTIYF.